The 2 T cell receptor beta chains presented below share a single source sample, sequenced in a study of vaccination effects on CD4 cells after COVID-19. Assay used: immunoSEQ multiplex PCR; TCRdb lists only in-frame clones, some missing. Among about 37,000 clones, around 79% were seen once, and the ten largest hold about 3%. Culturing for more than 9 days preceded CD4+ T cell isolation. Antigen specificity for these receptors is unknown. The starting material was CD4+ T cells from PBMCs cultured without peptide, obtained before COVID-19 vaccination. The source is a human donor who received a COVID-19 vaccine.

The chain recombines TRBV6-6 with TRBJ1-2; 8 positions match TRBD1. The CDR3 spans 13 residues. Germline CDR1 MNHNY, CDR2 SVGAGI (reference sequence). Unmatched junction bases numbered 8, after V lost 6 bases and J lost 8 bases. The CDR3 region has the DNA TGTGCCAGCAGGCTACCAGGGGGCACGGGCTACACCTTC. It is translated as CASRLPGGTGYTF.

This clone was recorded once. The chain employs TRBV6-5 and TRBJ1-2, with 10 bases that match TRBD1. This CDR3 has 15 residues. From germline, CDR1 is MNHEY and CDR2 SVGAGI. The V gene end was trimmed by 6 bases and the J gene end by 1 base; junction bases not matched to a gene: 5. CDR3 in DNA: TGTGCCAGCAGGACAGGGGGCAGGGGTAACTATGGCTACACCTTC. This gives the protein CASRTGGRGNYGYTF.